This TCR beta chain was found in a study of CD8 T cells in ankylosing spondylitis. Study outcomes and limitations: Certain motif variants had earlier appeared in reactive arthritis synovial fluid and blood. Peripheral blood held disease-linked clones only at relatively low frequency, and these were CD8+. Made up of about eight highly homologous variants, a TCR beta motif appeared characteristic of ankylosing spondylitis blood. Reported data indicate significant enrichment of disease-linked clones within matched ankylosing spondylitis synovial fluid.

TCRdb redid the calling of the 5' RACE reads with MiXCR, one entry per CDR3 protein. The data contain 37,000 or so distinct CDR3 sequences, approximately 16% of them singletons. As regards this clonotype: The target antigen is unknown.

In germline, CDR1 is SGHRS, CDR2 YFSETQ. Trimming left V 4 bases short and J 5 bases short, with 10 bases between. This CDR3 has 14 residues. The chain carries TRBV5-1 and TRBJ1-6; tentatively, D is TRBD1 (5 bases). Specimen: blood. This receptor was obtained from a male donor with ankylosing spondylitis or in good health (not recorded which). In nucleotides, the CDR3 is TGCGCCAGCAGCAACCCCAGGGATAATTCACCCCTCCACTTT. This gives the protein CASSNPRDNSPLHF.